The 20 T cell receptor beta chains below were found in one sample sequenced in a study of blood T cell repertoires in COVID-19. Measured with immunoSEQ multiplex PCR; TCRdb has only the in-frame clones, and not every one. The sample comprises 280,000 or so clones, approximately 90% of which are singletons, and 9.5% to 15% rests with the top ten. The sample consisted of peripheral blood. The receptor source for this set is a woman aged 55-69 years with acute or convalescent COVID-19.

J is TRBJ1-5 and V is TRBV28, with D perhaps TRBD1 (5 bases). CDR1 MDHEN and CDR2 SYDVKM come from the germline V gene. The CDR3 totals 14 residues. The V end lost 2 bases, the J end lost 3 bases, and 8 bases lay between the germline ends. In DNA form, the CDR3 reads TGTGCCAGCAGTTTAGCTGGGGCCAATCAGCCCCAGCATTTT. It yields the protein CASSLAGANQPQHF.

The chain couples TRBV7-2 to TRBJ2-1; D may be TRBD1 (6 bases). The germline V gene encodes CDR1 SGHTA and CDR2 FQGNSA. The length of the CDR3 is 15 residues. V was shortened by 1 base and J by 9 bases, with 16 bases between the two germline ends. The CDR3 DNA sequence: TGTGCCAGCAGCTTAGTCCCAGGGGTGGGTAGTGAGCAGTTCTTC. This encodes CASSLVPGVGSEQFF.

The rearrangement links TRBV3-1 (or the pseudogene TRBV3-2) to TRBJ2-2, with D possibly being TRBD2 (5 bases). Germline CDR1 and CDR2: LGHDT and YNNKEL (reference sequence). The CDR3 has 16 residues. The V gene lost 4 bases and the J gene lost 1 base, with 13 bases spanning the gap. The CDR3 reads CASSLARGMNTGELFF. The CDR3 nucleotides read TGTGCCAGCAGCCTAGCTCGGGGAATGAACACCGGGGAGCTGTTTTTT.

V usage is TRBV29-1 and J usage is TRBJ2-5; 9 bases fit TRBD2. The CDR3 has 14 residues. Unmatched junction bases numbered 10, after V lost 7 bases and J lost 4 bases. Germline CDR1 reads SQVTM; CDR2 reads ANQGSEA. The CDR3 is CSAERAGGGETQYF. In DNA, the CDR3 is TGCAGCGCGGAGAGGGCGGGAGGGGGAGAGACCCAGTACTTC.

The rearrangement links TRBV4-2 to TRBJ2-1; TRBD2 might be the D (6 bases). The V end lost 1 base, the J end lost 1 base, and 8 bases lay between the germline ends. The CDR3 is 15 residues long. Germline V gene lookup returns CDR1 LGHNA and CDR2 YNFKEQ. Here the CDR3 DNA reads TGTGCCAGCAGCCAAGGCGGGGTTTCCTACAATGAGCAGTTCTTC. It translates to CASSQGGVSYNEQFF.

The chain carries TRBV10-3 and TRBJ1-5; a possible D gene is TRBD1 (6 bases). Looked up from germline, CDR1 is ENHRY and CDR2 is SYGVKD. The CDR3 length is 17 residues. The V and J ends lost 0 bases and 2 bases respectively, with 14 bases between them. The CDR3 sequence is CAISESRAGEGNQPQHF. The CDR3 nucleotides are TGTGCCATCAGTGAGTCAAGGGCAGGGGAAGGCAATCAGCCCCAGCATTTT.

This rearrangement joins TRBV21-1 to TRBJ1-5; the table's D gene call, TRBD1, was not cross checked with the DNA. TRBV21-1 is given as a pseudogene. The CDR3 runs to 17 residues. The CDR3 DNA sequence: TGTGCCAGCAGCAAAGTTCCAGGGCGACTGGGCAATCAGCCCCAGCATTTT. It encodes CASSKVPGRLGNQPQHF.

The chain is built from TRBV6-1 and TRBJ2-7; 7 nucleotides agree with TRBD2. The V gene end was trimmed by 5 bases and the J gene end by 7 bases; junction bases not matched to a gene: 5. CDR1 and CDR2 (germline): MNHNS, SASEGT. The CDR3 is made up of 12 amino acids. The CDR3, as DNA: TGTGCCAGCAGTTCACTAGCGAGTGAGCAGTACTTC. It encodes CASSSLASEQYF.

The chain uses TRBV2 and TRBJ1-6, with D perhaps TRBD1 (6 bases). V was shortened by 4 bases and J by 12 bases, with 19 bases between the two germline ends. The CDR3 has 15 amino acids. Germline loops: CDR1 SNHLY, CDR2 FYNNEI. Here the CDR3 DNA reads TGTGCCAGCAGTGGTTCGACAGGTGCCTTGCGACCCCTCCACTTT. Translating gives CASSGSTGALRPLHF.

The chain has TRBV7-2 and TRBJ2-3; 8 bases align to TRBD2. Germline loops: CDR1 SGHTA, CDR2 FQGNSA. V shed 5 bases and J 2 bases; nucleotides not matched to a gene: 12. CDR3 size: 17 residues. CDR3 amino acids: CASSQPDSGGFTDTQYF. As DNA, the CDR3 is TGTGCCAGCAGCCAACCGGATTCGGGGGGGTTCACAGATACGCAGTATTTT.

This chain uses TRBV20-1 with TRBJ2-7, with a possible D match to TRBD2 (6 bases). Per the germline V gene, CDR1 is DFQATT and CDR2 is SNEGSKA (reference sequence). Deletions cut 3 bases from V and 3 bases from J, with 12 bases between. The CDR3 runs to 13 residues. Written as DNA, the CDR3 is TGCAGTGCTAGTTATCTCGGGGGCTACGAGCAGTACTTC. It yields the protein CSASYLGGYEQYF.

The V gene is TRBV2, the J gene TRBJ1-6; D is undetermined. The CDR3 sequence is 13 residues long. V shed 3 bases and J shed 7 bases, with 7 bases lying between them. Looked up from germline, CDR1 is SNHLY and CDR2 is FYNNEI. The CDR3 sequence: CASSDNSNSPLHF. The CDR3 region has the DNA TGTGCCAGCAGTGATAACAGCAATTCACCCCTCCACTTT.

The chain carries TRBV11-1 and TRBJ2-7; possibly TRBD2 for D (5 bases). The ends were cut back, 2 bases at V and 5 bases at J, with 13 bases in the middle. Germline V gene lookup returns CDR1 SGHAT and CDR2 FQDESV (reference sequence). CDR3 size: 14 residues. The CDR3: CASSLTRETHEQYF. The CDR3 nucleotides are TGTGCCAGCAGCTTAACTCGGGAAACCCACGAGCAGTACTTC.

The CDR3 nucleotides are TGTGCCAGCAGGACCCCGGGGGTTGGGGAAAAACTGTTTTTT. This sequence encodes CASRTPGVGEKLFF. The chain combines TRBV6-5 with TRBJ1-4; D possibly corresponds to TRBD1 (5 bases). The V and J ends lost 6 bases and 8 bases respectively, with 16 bases between them. The CDR3 is 14 residues long. Germline V gives CDR1 MNHEY, CDR2 SVGAGI.

CDR3 loop: CASSLERFGEQYF. CDR3 sequence (DNA): TGTGCCAGCAGCTTAGAGAGGTTTGGGGAGCAGTACTTC. The rearrangement uses TRBV11-3 and TRBJ2-7; D is undetermined. This CDR3 is 13 amino acids long. The germline V gene has CDR1 SGHNT and CDR2 YENEEA. V dropped 0 bases and J dropped 7 bases, with 10 bases sitting between them.

The chain joins TRBV19 to TRBJ1-2, with D maybe TRBD1 (6 bases). The V gene lost 5 bases and the J gene lost 4 bases, with 11 bases spanning the gap. The CDR3 loop spans 13 amino acids. Germline V lookup: CDR1 LNHDA, CDR2 SQIVND (reference sequence). Written as DNA, the CDR3 is TGTGCCAGTAGTCCCAGGGGTGCCTATGGCTACACCTTC. Its translation: CASSPRGAYGYTF. The full variable domain, rest sourced from reference TRBV19 and TRBJ1-2, is DGGITQSPKYLFRKEGQNVTLSCEQNLNHDAMYWYRQDPGQGLRLIYYSQIVNDFQKGDIAEGYSVSREKKESFPLTVTSAQKNPTAFYLCASSPRGAYGYTFGSGTRLTVV.

In its sample, this clone was seen a few times. The chain carries TRBV11-2 and TRBJ2-5, with 8 bases identical to TRBD2. Germline CDR1 is SGHAT and CDR2 is FQNNGV. CDR3 length: 15 amino acids. V lost 1 base, J lost 5 bases, and 6 bases stayed unmatched. The CDR3 DNA follows: TGTGCCAGCAGCTTAGGAAGCGGGAGTGGTGAGACCCAGTACTTC. Its protein product is CASSLGSGSGETQYF. The full variable domain, its missing parts supplied by reference TRBV11-2 and TRBJ2-5, is EAGVAQSPRYKIIEKRQSVAFWCNPISGHATLYWYQQILGQGPKLLIQFQNNGVVDDSQLPKDRFSAERLKGVDSTLKIQPAKLEDSAVYLCASSLGSGSGETQYFGPGTRLLVL.

The chain combines TRBV4-3 with TRBJ1-2; 12 nucleotides align to TRBD1. The germline V gene encodes CDR1 LGHNA and CDR2 YSLEER. V was clipped by 4 bases and J by 8 bases; unmatched bases: 14. This CDR3 comprises 17 residues. The CDR3 protein is CASSRVAGQGASGGYTF. As DNA, the CDR3 is TGCGCCAGCAGCCGCGTCGCGGGACAGGGGGCGAGTGGCGGCTACACCTTC.

In nucleotides, the CDR3 is TGTGCCAGCAGTTTTGAGAGTACCTACGAGCAGTACTTC. As protein: CASSFESTYEQYF. The rearrangement uses TRBV12-3 or TRBV12-4 and TRBJ2-7, with D unclear. V was pared by 3 bases and J by 2 bases, with 8 bases between. The CDR3 has 13 residues.

This clone was seen just once. This chain uses TRBV7-2 with TRBJ2-1; TRBD2 might be the D (6 bases). The CDR3 has 14 amino acids. The V gene lost 5 bases and the J gene lost 6 bases, with 14 bases spanning the gap. Germline CDR1 and CDR2: SGHTA and FQGNSA. For the CDR3, the DNA is TGTGCCAGCAGCGCGGCGGGGTACTTCAATGAGCAGTTCTTC. This sequence encodes CASSAAGYFNEQFF.